A selection of T cell receptor beta chains follows, all from one sample in a study of blood T cell repertoires in COVID-19. Sequenced by immunoSEQ multiplex PCR; TCRdb stores in-frame clones only, minus some. The sample holds around 210,000 clones, over 80% seen once. Material: peripheral blood. The origin of the receptors is a man aged 55 to 70 with COVID-19, enrolled during active disease. Each CDR3 is given with its conserved first and last residue. D genes are given only for firm matches. Not every row has a clone size; where given, it reads once, few, many or a size class.

>-|TRBV18|-|TRBJ2-3
TGTGCCAGCTCATTAACAGGGCCTAGCACAGATACGCAGTATTTT
CASSLTGPSTDTQYF
>-|TRBV25-1|-|TRBJ2-3
TGTGCCAGCAGTGAATGGGACATCAGCACAGATACGCAGTATTTT
CASSEWDISTDTQYF
>-|TRBV12-3/TRBV12-4|-|TRBJ1-1
TGTGCCAGCAGCCCACAAATAAACACTGAAGCTTTCTTT
CASSPQINTEAFF
>-|TRBV2|many|TRBJ1-1
TGTGCCAGTTATGAAAGGCAGGGGCCCTCCGAAGCTTTCTTT
CASYERQGPSEAFF
>-|TRBV27|-|TRBJ1-1
TGTGCCAGCATCCTAAGCGGGCCAGACGGGGAAGCTTTCTTT
CASILSGPDGEAFF
>TRBD1|TRBV29-1|-|TRBJ1-2
TGCAGCGCTGGACGGGACAGCAACTATGGCTACACCTTC
CSAGRDSNYGYTF
>-|TRBV6-5|-|TRBJ1-5
TGTGCCAGCAGTTATGGGGGCAGCAATCAGCCCCAGCATTTT
CASSYGGSNQPQHF
>-|TRBV11-2|-|TRBJ1-1
TGTGCCAGCAGCTTAGATAGGAGGGCATCTGAAGCTTTCTTT
CASSLDRRASEAFF
>-|TRBV30|-|TRBJ2-1
TGTGCCTGGAGTGTACTTTTGCGGGCGGAGGGTGAGCAGTTCTTC
CAWSVLLRAEGEQFF
>-|TRBV6-6|few|TRBJ2-3
TGTGCCAGCAGTCCTCGAGATACGCAGTATTTT
CASSPRDTQYF
>-|TRBV12-3/TRBV12-4|-|TRBJ2-5
TGTGCCAGCAGCTTGGACAGAGAGACCCAGTACTTC
CASSLDRETQYF
>TRBD1|TRBV5-1|-|TRBJ1-2
TGCGCCAGCAGCTTGGGAGGGGGCGATGCTGGCTACACCTTC
CASSLGGGDAGYTF
>-|TRBV28|-|TRBJ1-2
TGTGCCAGCAGCCCCCCCCCAGGGTCGGGCCGGTATGGCTACACCTTC
CASSPPPGSGRYGYTF
>TRBD2|TRBV14|-|TRBJ2-1
TGTGCCAGCAGCCGCGAAACTAGCGGGAGTCCCTTCTTC
CASSRETSGSPFF
>-|TRBV4-1|-|TRBJ1-1
TGCGCCAGCAGCCAAGAAGTAGGGGCCACTGAAGCTTTCTTT
CASSQEVGATEAFF
>TRBD1|TRBV18|once|TRBJ1-1
TGTGCCAGCTCAGCTAAGACAGGGGGCATCACTGAAGCTTTCTTT
CASSAKTGGITEAFF
>TRBD1|TRBV6-6|-|TRBJ1-1
TGTGCCAGCAGTCCGAGGACAGGGGGCACTGAAGCTTTCTTT
CASSPRTGGTEAFF
>-|TRBV7-9|-|TRBJ1-5
TGTGCCAGCAGATACGGGGGGGCCAATCAGCCCCAGCATTTT
CASRYGGANQPQHF
>-|TRBV10-2|-|TRBJ2-1
TGCGCCAGCAGCTCGGTGGGAGGGGGGCCCAATGAGCAGTTCTTC
CASSSVGGGPNEQFF
>TRBD1|TRBV6-5|-|TRBJ2-1
TGTGCCAGCACCTCAGGACAGGGGACCTACAATGAGCAGTTCTTC
CASTSGQGTYNEQFF
>-|TRBV5-1|-|TRBJ1-6
TGCGCCAGCACGCCAGAAAGCTCCTATAATTCACCCCTCCACTTT
CASTPESSYNSPLHF
>TRBD1|TRBV19|once|TRBJ1-4
TGTGCCAGTAGGGGGAGGGGGACAGGGGATGAAAAACTGTTTTTT
CASRGRGTGDEKLFF
>-|TRBV7-2|-|TRBJ1-5
TGTGCCAGCAGCTTAGGCGCGGGAGCGAGGGCTCAGCCCCAGCATTTT
CASSLGAGARAQPQHF
>TRBD2|TRBV29-1|-|TRBJ2-2
TGCAGCGTCCCCGTGACGGGAGGCCGGGCCGGGGAGCTGTTTTTT
CSVPVTGGRAGELFF
>-|TRBV24-1|-|TRBJ1-5
TGTGCCACCAGTGAGTCTTCGAAAGGGGCCAGTATCAATCAGCCCCAGCATTTT
CATSESSKGASINQPQHF
>-|TRBV9|-|TRBJ1-1
TGTGCCAGCAGCGTAGGCGGCAGCGGTCCTGAAGCTTTCTTT
CASSVGGSGPEAFF
>-|TRBV6-5|-|TRBJ1-5
TGTGCCAGCGGGCACGGTAATCAGCCCCAGCATTTT
CASGHGNQPQHF
>-|TRBV4-2|-|TRBJ2-2
TGTGCCAGCAGCCAAGATGCTCAAGGAGCGGGTGAAACGAACACCGGGGAGCTGTTTTTT
CASSQDAQGAGETNTGELFF